This T cell receptor beta chain was recorded in a study of T cell responses to AZD1222 COVID-19 vaccine. TCRdb's copy holds only in-frame clones and misses some; the assay was immunoSEQ multiplex PCR. The profile shows 250,000 to 300,000 clones, approximately 94% of them singletons. Germline V gene sequence: CDR1 LNHDA, CDR2 SQIVND (reference sequence). With V trimmed by 3 bases and J by 2 bases, 1 base remained unmatched. The CDR3 is 13 amino acids. The sequence derives from an adult who received the AZD1222 COVID-19 vaccine. This chain joins TRBV19 and TRBJ2-7; 7 nucleotides agree with TRBD1. The sample consisted of peripheral blood, taken 28 days after the second AZD1222 dose. The CDR3 DNA reads TGTGCCAGTAGTATCGGGACAGCCTACGAGCAGTACTTC. It yields the protein CASSIGTAYEQYF. The full variable domain, its missing parts supplied by reference TRBV19 and TRBJ2-7, is DGGITQSPKYLFRKEGQNVTLSCEQNLNHDAMYWYRQDPGQGLRLIYYSQIVNDFQKGDIAEGYSVSREKKESFPLTVTSAQKNPTAFYLCASSIGTAYEQYFGPGTRLTVT.